These 18 T cell receptor beta chains were sequenced from one sample in a study of shared clonotypes between healthy human individuals. The method was immunoSEQ multiplex PCR; TCRdb's version includes in-frame clones alone and lacks a portion of them. The sample lists hundreds of thousands of clones, 72% occurring once. The sample consisted of memory CD4+ T cells sorted from blood. Subset indicated: CD45RA-negative fraction. The receptors originated from a woman aged 25-40 years in good health.

CDR3 in amino acids: CSVKESEQFF. CDR3 nucleotide sequence: TGCAGTGTAAAGGAGTCTGAGCAGTTCTTC. The chain has TRBV20-1 and TRBJ2-1; D unresolved. Looked up from germline, CDR1 is DFQATT and CDR2 is SNEGSKA (reference sequence). This CDR3 is 10 amino acids long. Trimming removed 7 bases from V and 9 bases from J, with 10 bases in between.

The rearrangement uses TRBV5-1 and TRBJ2-2; 11 positions match TRBD1. The CDR3 has 16 residues. The V segment lost 4 bases and the J segment 4 bases; nucleotides outside the gene matches: 6. CDR1 SGHRS and CDR2 YFSETQ come from the germline V gene. The CDR3 region is CASSISGTGGTGELFF. CDR3 bases: TGCGCCAGCAGCATATCCGGGACAGGGGGCACCGGGGAGCTGTTTTTT.

This chain uses TRBV7-2 with TRBJ1-2; D is uncertain. The CDR3 is 13 residues long. Germline V lookup: CDR1 SGHTA, CDR2 FQGNSA. V was trimmed by 5 bases and J by 8 bases, leaving 15 bases between them. The CDR3 nucleotides read TGTGCCAGCAGCCCAACCTCGGCTTCCGGCTACACCTTC. It encodes CASSPTSASGYTF.

In its sample, this clone was seen many times. This chain uses TRBV7-2 with TRBJ2-7; no reliable D call. CDR3 length: 14 residues. CDR1 and CDR2 from the germline V gene are SGHTA and FQGNSA. Trimming cost V 1 base and J 7 bases, with 14 bases left between them. CDR3: CASSLEPILGEQYF. The CDR3 bases are TGTGCCAGCAGCTTAGAACCTATCCTGGGGGAGCAGTACTTC.

This clone was seen at least ten times. The chain combines TRBV18 with TRBJ2-7; TRBD2 aligns across 11 bases. Germline V gives CDR1 KGHSH, CDR2 LQKENI. Trimming at V came to 5 bases and at J to 12 bases, leaving 15 bases not matched to a gene. The CDR3 runs 15 residues. The CDR3 DNA reads as TGTGCCAGCTCATATACCGGGACTAGCGGAGGAACAAGGTACTTC. Residues: CASSYTGTSGGTRYF.

The chain is built from TRBV7-9 and TRBJ2-5; weak D call: TRBD1 (5 bases). The J call is doubtful: the DNA matches TRBJ2-7 better. CDR1 is SEHNR, CDR2 FQNEAQ, per germline (reference sequence). CDR3 length equals 14 residues. CDR3 sequence (DNA): TGTGCCAGCAGCTCGGCTGGGGCGGCCTACGAGCAGTACTTC. It codes for CASSSAGAAYEQYF.

The CDR3 DNA reads as TGCGCCAGCAGCCCGTCACTAGCGGGGCGATCCGGGGAGCTGTTTTTT. Its translation: CASSPSLAGRSGELFF. The chain links TRBV5-1 to TRBJ2-2, with 10 bases fitting TRBD2. V lost 4 bases to trimming and J lost 6 bases; unmatched junction nucleotides: 9. CDR3 length: 16 residues. Germline lookup yields CDR1 SGHRS and CDR2 YFSETQ.

This sequence joins TRBV11-3 and TRBJ1-5; possible D gene TRBD1, 5 bases. The CDR3 is 14 residues long. Germline CDR1 is SGHNT and CDR2 is YENEEA. Trimming removed 5 bases at V and 5 bases at J, with 13 bases between. CDR3 nucleotide sequence: TGTGCCAGCAGCCCCCAGGGTCCCCATCAGCCCCAGCATTTT. Residues: CASSPQGPHQPQHF.

The rearrangement links TRBV6-6 to TRBJ1-5; 8 bases match TRBD1. The CDR3 totals 15 residues. Germline CDR1 reads MNHNY; CDR2 reads SVGAGI (reference sequence). V lost 6 bases and J lost 2; bases outside the gene matches: 6. The CDR3 here is CASSLPTGGNQPQHF. In DNA, the CDR3 is TGTGCCAGCAGCCTCCCGACAGGGGGCAATCAGCCCCAGCATTTT.

This rearrangement joins TRBV28 to TRBJ1-1; D unclear. V was trimmed by 5 bases and J by 1 base, leaving 5 bases between them. The CDR3 consists of 12 residues. CDR1 and CDR2 (germline): MDHEN, SYDVKM. Here the CDR3 reads CASSPANTEAFF. The CDR3 region has the DNA TGTGCCAGCAGTCCAGCGAACACTGAAGCTTTCTTT.

The genes are TRBV19 and TRBJ2-7, with 8 bases identical to TRBD1. Germline CDR1 reads LNHDA; CDR2 reads SQIVND (reference sequence). This CDR3 has 14 amino acids. Trimming cost V 5 bases and J 2 bases; bases outside gene matches: 5. Written as DNA, the CDR3 is TGTGCCAGTAGTCAGGGACAGGCCACCTACGAGCAGTACTTC. Translation: CASSQGQATYEQYF.

The chain couples TRBV28 to TRBJ2-1; 7 nucleotides agree with TRBD2. The CDR3 covers 13 residues. The V gene end was trimmed by 7 bases and the J gene end by 9 bases; junction bases not matched to a gene: 9. Germline CDR1 and CDR2: MDHEN and SYDVKM. In DNA form, the CDR3 reads TGTGCCAGCACCGGCCCCCTAGCGGTTGAGCAGTTCTTC. This codes for CASTGPLAVEQFF.

This chain joins TRBV4-2 and TRBJ2-1; TRBD2 matches 11 bases. This CDR3 region has 16 residues. After removal of 2 bases from V and 6 bases from J, the junction contained 6 bases not matched to a gene. CDR1 LGHNA and CDR2 YNFKEQ come from the germline V gene. As DNA, the CDR3 is TGTGCCAGCAGCCAAAAGACTAGCGGGAAAGGCAATGAGCAGTTCTTC. Translating gives CASSQKTSGKGNEQFF.

The chain links TRBV27 to TRBJ1-2, with a possible D match to TRBD1 (5 bases). The CDR3 sequence is 17 residues long. CDR1 MNHEY and CDR2 SMNVEV come from the germline V gene (reference sequence). V was cut by 4 bases and J by 1 base, with 19 bases left in between. CDR3 in amino acids: CASSYQGGRGINYGYTF. CDR3 nucleotide sequence: TGTGCCAGCAGTTACCAGGGCGGGCGCGGAATTAACTATGGCTACACCTTC.

V gene TRBV10-2 combines with J gene TRBJ2-3, with no clear D. Germline V gives CDR1 WSHSY, CDR2 SAAADI. The CDR3 contains 12 residues. The V end lost 8 bases, the J end lost 5 bases, and 11 bases lay between the germline ends. The CDR3 loop reads CASSLMVDTQYF. The CDR3 nucleotides are TGCGCCAGCTCCTTAATGGTAGATACGCAGTATTTT.

This clone was detected only a few times. Other DNA sequences from this sample encode an identical CDR3 as well. CDR3 loop: CASSLSSGSYNEQFF. DNA of the CDR3: TGCGCCAGCAGCTTGAGTAGCGGGTCCTACAATGAGCAGTTCTTC. The rearrangement joins TRBV5-1 to TRBJ2-1; 7 nucleotides line up with TRBD2. Trimming cost V 1 base and J 1 base; bases outside gene matches: 2. The CDR3 length is 15 residues. Looked up from germline, CDR1 is SGHRS and CDR2 is YFSETQ.

This chain uses TRBV7-9 with TRBJ2-7; 12 bases match TRBD2. Germline CDR1 SEHNR, CDR2 FQNEAQ (reference sequence). Trimming took 6 bases from V and 3 from J; bases not matched to a gene: 6. The CDR3 is 15 residues long. The CDR3 region has the DNA TGTGCCAGCAGTCCAACTAGCGGGAGGCTCTACGAGCAGTACTTC. Amino acid sequence: CASSPTSGRLYEQYF. Full variable domain (rest looked up from reference TRBV7-9 and TRBJ2-7): DTGVSQNPRHKITKRGQNVTFRCDPISEHNRLYWYRQTLGQGPEFLTYFQNEAQLEKSRLLSDRFSAERPKGSFSTLEIQRTEQGDSAMYLCASSPTSGRLYEQYFGPGTRLTVT.

This clone came up a few times. The chain employs TRBV6-5 and TRBJ1-3, with D possibly matching TRBD1 (6 bases). The CDR3 runs to 11 residues. Germline V gene sequence: CDR1 MNHEY, CDR2 SVGAGI. This chain's CDR3 is CAAGAGNTIYF. The DNA for the CDR3 is TGTGCTGCAGGGGCTGGAAACACCATATATTTT.